These T cell receptor beta chains were read from a single sample in a study of cytomegalovirus exposure and HLA in healthy donors. Sequencing was performed with immunoSEQ multiplex PCR; in TCRdb, only in-frame clones are kept and a portion is missing. The sample lists more than 110,000 clones, about 74% occurring once. Sequenced: PBMCs. The receptors come from a woman aged 45-60 years in good health and CMV-seronegative. Each CDR3 is given with its conserved first and last residue. Fields, in order: D gene, J gene, V gene, clone size, CDR3 DNA, CDR3 protein. D genes are given only for firm matches. For some rows the clone size is stated as once, few or many, or as a class when expanded; others skip it.

D gene: -
J gene: TRBJ2-1
V gene: TRBV27
clone size: -
CDR3 DNA: TGTGCCAGCAGTACTAGACGACTAGTATCACAAGACGAGCAGTTCTTC
CDR3 protein: CASSTRRLVSQDEQFF

D gene: -
J gene: TRBJ1-2
V gene: TRBV18
clone size: -
CDR3 DNA: TGTGCCAGCTCACCCGAGAAAGGGGGTAACTATGGCTACACCTTC
CDR3 protein: CASSPEKGGNYGYTF

D gene: TRBD1
J gene: TRBJ2-3
V gene: TRBV4-2
clone size: -
CDR3 DNA: TGTGCCAGCAGCCCGGGACAGGGGGTCACAGATACGCAGTATTTT
CDR3 protein: CASSPGQGVTDTQYF

D gene: -
J gene: TRBJ1-2
V gene: TRBV19
clone size: -
CDR3 DNA: TGTGCCAGTAGTCTTGCGGTTGGTAACTATGGCTACACCTTC
CDR3 protein: CASSLAVGNYGYTF

D gene: TRBD1
J gene: TRBJ1-1
V gene: TRBV29-1
clone size: -
CDR3 DNA: TGCAGCGTTCAGGACAGGGACACTGAAGCTTTCTTT
CDR3 protein: CSVQDRDTEAFF

D gene: TRBD2
J gene: TRBJ2-3
V gene: TRBV5-4
clone size: -
CDR3 DNA: TGTGCCAGCAGCTTGGTGGGTAGCGGGGGGGTGGGTACGGATACGCAGTATTTT
CDR3 protein: CASSLVGSGGVGTDTQYF

D gene: TRBD1
J gene: TRBJ2-7
V gene: TRBV27
clone size: -
CDR3 DNA: TGTGCCAGCAGTTTAAGACAGGGCATCGGCGGCGAGCAGTACTTC
CDR3 protein: CASSLRQGIGGEQYF

D gene: -
J gene: TRBJ2-1
V gene: TRBV6-6
clone size: -
CDR3 DNA: TGTGCCAGCAGCATAGGGGGGGCCGGCTACAATGAGCAGTTCTTC
CDR3 protein: CASSIGGAGYNEQFF

D gene: TRBD1
J gene: TRBJ1-6
V gene: TRBV5-1
clone size: -
CDR3 DNA: TGCGCCAGCAGCTTAGACAGGGGTGAGAATTCACCCCTCCACTTT
CDR3 protein: CASSLDRGENSPLHF

D gene: -
J gene: TRBJ1-2
V gene: TRBV10-1
clone size: -
CDR3 DNA: TGCGCCAGCAGTGAGTCGTCAGGGGCAAATGGCTACACCTTC
CDR3 protein: CASSESSGANGYTF

D gene: -
J gene: TRBJ1-4
V gene: TRBV5-1
clone size: -
CDR3 DNA: TGCGCCAGCAGTCTTGACAGATTTAATGAAAAACTGTTTTTT
CDR3 protein: CASSLDRFNEKLFF

D gene: TRBD1
J gene: TRBJ1-3
V gene: TRBV6-1
clone size: -
CDR3 DNA: TGTGCCAGCAGTGAAGCCAGGGGGGCTGGAAACACCATATATTTT
CDR3 protein: CASSEARGAGNTIYF

D gene: -
J gene: TRBJ1-1
V gene: TRBV5-1
clone size: once
CDR3 DNA: TGCGCCAGCAGTTTTGACAGGCAGAACACTGAAGCTTTCTTT
CDR3 protein: CASSFDRQNTEAFF

D gene: -
J gene: TRBJ2-7
V gene: TRBV11-2
clone size: -
CDR3 DNA: TGTGCCAGCAGCTTAGCCACCGACAGTTACTACGAGCAGTACTTC
CDR3 protein: CASSLATDSYYEQYF

D gene: -
J gene: TRBJ1-5
V gene: TRBV30
clone size: -
CDR3 DNA: TGTGCCTGGAGTGTAGGGCAGGGACACAATCAGCCCCAGCATTTT
CDR3 protein: CAWSVGQGHNQPQHF

D gene: TRBD1
J gene: TRBJ2-7
V gene: TRBV6-5
clone size: -
CDR3 DNA: TGTGCCAGCAGTTCCTTCCTCCGGGACAGGTCCGACGAGCAGTACTTC
CDR3 protein: CASSSFLRDRSDEQYF

D gene: -
J gene: TRBJ1-4
V gene: TRBV4-1
clone size: -
CDR3 DNA: TGCGCCAGCAGCCCTTCCACGGGGGATGAAAAACTGTTTTTT
CDR3 protein: CASSPSTGDEKLFF

D gene: -
J gene: TRBJ1-5
V gene: TRBV28
clone size: -
CDR3 DNA: TGTGCCAGCAGTTTATCGGGGGGATCGGGCAATCAGCCCCAGCATTTT
CDR3 protein: CASSLSGGSGNQPQHF

D gene: -
J gene: TRBJ2-2
V gene: TRBV7-3
clone size: -
CDR3 DNA: TGTGCCAGCAGCGTAACCGGGACAACGAACACCGGGGAGCTGTTTTTT
CDR3 protein: CASSVTGTTNTGELFF

D gene: -
J gene: TRBJ1-1
V gene: TRBV6-1
clone size: -
CDR3 DNA: TGTGCCAGCAGTGAAGCGTCGTTGAACACTGAAGCTTTCTTT
CDR3 protein: CASSEASLNTEAFF

D gene: TRBD1
J gene: TRBJ2-1
V gene: TRBV29-1
clone size: -
CDR3 DNA: TGCAGCGCTCCGGGACAGGGGTTGAATGAGCAGTTCTTC
CDR3 protein: CSAPGQGLNEQFF

D gene: TRBD1
J gene: TRBJ2-1
V gene: TRBV6-5
clone size: -
CDR3 DNA: TGTGCCAGCAGTTCCCGAGGGGGCTACGTCTACAATGAGCAGTTCTTC
CDR3 protein: CASSSRGGYVYNEQFF

D gene: -
J gene: TRBJ1-1
V gene: TRBV9
clone size: -
CDR3 DNA: TGTGCCAGCAGGTCCTACGGAGGGAAGAACACTGAAGCTTTCTTT
CDR3 protein: CASRSYGGKNTEAFF

D gene: -
J gene: TRBJ2-3
V gene: TRBV6-4
clone size: few
CDR3 DNA: TGTGCCAGCAGTGACTCGATCTGGCAGTCCACAGATACGCAGTATTTT
CDR3 protein: CASSDSIWQSTDTQYF

D gene: -
J gene: TRBJ1-6
V gene: TRBV11-2
clone size: -
CDR3 DNA: TGTGCCAGCAGCTTTTTGGGGGGAGACAATTCACCCCTCCACTTT
CDR3 protein: CASSFLGGDNSPLHF

D gene: TRBD2
J gene: TRBJ2-5
V gene: TRBV5-6
clone size: -
CDR3 DNA: TGTGCCAGCAGCCTCGGGACTAGGAGTGAGCAGTACTTC
CDR3 protein: CASSLGTRSEQYF

D gene: TRBD1
J gene: TRBJ2-5
V gene: TRBV9
clone size: -
CDR3 DNA: TGTGCCAGCAGCGCCCAGGACAGGCAACAAGAGACCCAGTACTTC
CDR3 protein: CASSAQDRQQETQYF

D gene: TRBD1
J gene: TRBJ1-1
V gene: TRBV14
clone size: -
CDR3 DNA: TGTGCCAGCAGCACCTTGGGACAGCTGAACACTGAAGCTTTCTTT
CDR3 protein: CASSTLGQLNTEAFF

D gene: -
J gene: TRBJ2-3
V gene: TRBV7-2
clone size: -
CDR3 DNA: TGTGCCAGCAGCTTAGCGGGGGGGCACCCAGATACGCAGTATTTT
CDR3 protein: CASSLAGGHPDTQYF

D gene: TRBD1
J gene: TRBJ1-6
V gene: TRBV4-1
clone size: -
CDR3 DNA: TGCGCCAGCAGCCTGACCGGGACAGGGAATTCACCCCTCCACTTT
CDR3 protein: CASSLTGTGNSPLHF

D gene: TRBD1
J gene: TRBJ2-5
V gene: TRBV7-2
clone size: -
CDR3 DNA: TGTGCCAGCACCAGGGGGAGTGGGGTCCAAGAGACCCAGTACTTC
CDR3 protein: CASTRGSGVQETQYF

D gene: -
J gene: TRBJ1-2
V gene: TRBV7-2
clone size: -
CDR3 DNA: TGTGCCAGCAGCTCCGGACTTTCCTATGGCTACACCTTC
CDR3 protein: CASSSGLSYGYTF

D gene: -
J gene: TRBJ1-1
V gene: TRBV11-3
clone size: -
CDR3 DNA: TGTGCCAGCAGCCTAACCGTTGTGACTGAAGCTTTCTTT
CDR3 protein: CASSLTVVTEAFF

D gene: TRBD1
J gene: TRBJ2-7
V gene: TRBV18
clone size: -
CDR3 DNA: TGTGCCAGCTCGTCCGGACAGGGCCCCTACGAGCAGTACTTC
CDR3 protein: CASSSGQGPYEQYF

D gene: -
J gene: TRBJ1-1
V gene: TRBV18
clone size: -
CDR3 DNA: TGTGCCAGCTCACCACTCGCAGGCCTTAACACTGAAGCTTTCTTT
CDR3 protein: CASSPLAGLNTEAFF

D gene: -
J gene: TRBJ1-2
V gene: TRBV7-9
clone size: -
CDR3 DNA: TGTGCCAGCAGCCCAAACACCCGGGAGACATATGGCTACACCTTC
CDR3 protein: CASSPNTRETYGYTF

D gene: -
J gene: TRBJ1-1
V gene: TRBV20-1
clone size: -
CDR3 DNA: TGCAGTGCTCACAGGGACCCTGGAGCTTTCTTT
CDR3 protein: CSAHRDPGAFF